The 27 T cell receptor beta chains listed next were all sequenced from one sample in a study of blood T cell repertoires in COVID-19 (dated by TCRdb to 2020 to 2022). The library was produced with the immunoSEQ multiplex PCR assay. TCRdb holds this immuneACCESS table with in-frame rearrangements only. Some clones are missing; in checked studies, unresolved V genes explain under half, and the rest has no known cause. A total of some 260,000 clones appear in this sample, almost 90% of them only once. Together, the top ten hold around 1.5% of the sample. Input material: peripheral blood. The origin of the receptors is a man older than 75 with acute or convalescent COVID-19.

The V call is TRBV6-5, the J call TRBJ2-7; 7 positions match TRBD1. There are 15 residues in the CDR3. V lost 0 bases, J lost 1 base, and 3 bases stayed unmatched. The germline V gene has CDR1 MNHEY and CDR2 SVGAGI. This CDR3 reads CASSYSGDRSYEQYF. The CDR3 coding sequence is TGTGCCAGCAGTTACTCCGGGGACAGATCCTACGAGCAGTACTTC.

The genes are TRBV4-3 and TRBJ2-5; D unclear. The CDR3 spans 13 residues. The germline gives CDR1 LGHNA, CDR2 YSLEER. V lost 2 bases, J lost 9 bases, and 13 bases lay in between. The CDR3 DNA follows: TGCGCCAGCAGCCAAAACCCCCCGGTGCCCCAGTACTTC. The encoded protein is CASSQNPPVPQYF.

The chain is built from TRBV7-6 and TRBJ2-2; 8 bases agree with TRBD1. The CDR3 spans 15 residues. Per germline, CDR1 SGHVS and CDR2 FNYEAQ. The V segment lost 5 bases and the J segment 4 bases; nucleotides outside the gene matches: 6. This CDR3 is CASSGGQGGTGELFF. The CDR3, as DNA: TGTGCCAGCAGCGGAGGACAGGGAGGCACCGGGGAGCTGTTTTTT.

The CDR3 DNA is TGTGCCAGCAGCTTTAAAGAGCTGAGCACCGGGGAGCTGTTTTTT. Its translation: CASSFKELSTGELFF. V usage is TRBV7-8 and J usage is TRBJ2-2, with D hard to call. V was shortened by 3 bases and J by 4 bases, with 12 bases between the two germline ends. The CDR3 length is 15 residues. CDR1 and CDR2 from the germline V gene are SGHVS and FQNEAQ.

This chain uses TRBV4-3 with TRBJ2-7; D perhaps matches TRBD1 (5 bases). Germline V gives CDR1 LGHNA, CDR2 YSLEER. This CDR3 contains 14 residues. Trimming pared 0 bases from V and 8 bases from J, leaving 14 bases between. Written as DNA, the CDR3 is TGCGCCAGCAGCCAAGATCTGGGGCTTACGAAGCAGTACTTC. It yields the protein CASSQDLGLTKQYF.

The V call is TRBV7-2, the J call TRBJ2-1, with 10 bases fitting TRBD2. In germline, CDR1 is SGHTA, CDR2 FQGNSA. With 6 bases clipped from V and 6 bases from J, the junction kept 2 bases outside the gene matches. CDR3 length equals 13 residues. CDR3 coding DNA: TGTGCCAGCAGGAGCGGGGGGGCCAATGAGCAGTTCTTC. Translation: CASRSGGANEQFF.

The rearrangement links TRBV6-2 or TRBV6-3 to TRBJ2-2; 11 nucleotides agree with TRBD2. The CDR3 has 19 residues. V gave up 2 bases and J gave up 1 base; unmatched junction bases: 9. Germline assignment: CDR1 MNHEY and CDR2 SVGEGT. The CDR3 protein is CASSYGYRTSGRNTGELFF. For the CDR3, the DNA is TGTGCCAGCAGTTACGGCTACCGGACTAGCGGGCGGAACACCGGGGAGCTGTTTTTT.

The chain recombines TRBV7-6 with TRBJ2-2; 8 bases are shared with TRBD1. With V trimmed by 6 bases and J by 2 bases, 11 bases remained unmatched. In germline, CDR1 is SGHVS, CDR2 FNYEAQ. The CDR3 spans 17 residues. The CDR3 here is CASSQNRGVPNTGELFF. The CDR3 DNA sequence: TGTGCCAGCAGTCAGAACAGGGGGGTACCAAACACCGGGGAGCTGTTTTTT.

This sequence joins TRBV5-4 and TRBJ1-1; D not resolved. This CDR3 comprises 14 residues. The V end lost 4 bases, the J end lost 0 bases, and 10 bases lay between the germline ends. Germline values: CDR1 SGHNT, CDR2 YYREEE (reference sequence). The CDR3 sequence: CASSPTRVNTEAFF. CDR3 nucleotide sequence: TGTGCCAGCAGCCCAACTCGGGTGAACACTGAAGCTTTCTTT.

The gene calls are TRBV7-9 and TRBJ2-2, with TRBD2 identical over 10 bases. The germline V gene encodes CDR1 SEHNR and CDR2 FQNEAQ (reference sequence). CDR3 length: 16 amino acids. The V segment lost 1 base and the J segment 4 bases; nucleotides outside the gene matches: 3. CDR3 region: CASSLGAGGPTGELFF. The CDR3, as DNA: TGTGCCAGCAGCTTAGGAGCGGGGGGGCCCACCGGGGAGCTGTTTTTT.

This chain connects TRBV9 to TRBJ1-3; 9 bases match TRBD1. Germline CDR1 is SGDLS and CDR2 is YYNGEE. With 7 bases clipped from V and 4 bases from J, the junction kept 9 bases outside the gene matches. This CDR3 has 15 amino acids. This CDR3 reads CASRGGDRAGNTIYF. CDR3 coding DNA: TGTGCCAGCCGCGGGGGGGACAGGGCAGGAAACACCATATATTTT.

The CDR3, as DNA: TGTGCCACCAGTGATTTTCCCCGACTAGCGGCCTACGAGCAGTACTTC. It translates to CATSDFPRLAAYEQYF. This sequence joins TRBV24-1 and TRBJ2-7; 9 bases are shared with TRBD2. This CDR3 comprises 16 residues. V trimming: 1 base; J trimming: 2 bases; junction bases outside the gene matches: 5. CDR1 is KGHDR and CDR2 is SFDVKD in the germline V gene.

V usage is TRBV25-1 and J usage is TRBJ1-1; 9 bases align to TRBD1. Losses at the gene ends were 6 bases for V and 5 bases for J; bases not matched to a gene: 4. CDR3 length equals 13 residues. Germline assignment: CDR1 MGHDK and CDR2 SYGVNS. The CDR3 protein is CASRETGGTEAFF. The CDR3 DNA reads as TGTGCCAGCAGGGAGACAGGGGGGACTGAAGCTTTCTTT.

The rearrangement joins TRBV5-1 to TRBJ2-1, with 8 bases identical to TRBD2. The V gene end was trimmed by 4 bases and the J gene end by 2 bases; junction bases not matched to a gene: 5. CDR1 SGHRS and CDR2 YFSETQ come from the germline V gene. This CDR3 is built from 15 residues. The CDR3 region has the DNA TGCGCCAGCAGCCCGATAGCGGGACCCTACAATGAGCAGTTCTTC. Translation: CASSPIAGPYNEQFF.

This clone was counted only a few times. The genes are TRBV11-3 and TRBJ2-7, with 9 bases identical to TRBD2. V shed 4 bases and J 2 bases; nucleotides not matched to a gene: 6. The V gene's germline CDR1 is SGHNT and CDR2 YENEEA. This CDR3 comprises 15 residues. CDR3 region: CASSYGTSPAYEQYF. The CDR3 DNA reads TGTGCCAGCAGCTACGGGACTAGCCCAGCCTACGAGCAGTACTTC. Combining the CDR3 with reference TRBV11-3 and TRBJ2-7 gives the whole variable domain EAGVVQSPRYKIIEKKQPVAFWCNPISGHNTLYWYLQNLGQGPELLIRYENEEAVDDSQLPKDRFSAERLKGVDSTLKIQPAELGDSAVYLCASSYGTSPAYEQYFGPGTRLTVT.

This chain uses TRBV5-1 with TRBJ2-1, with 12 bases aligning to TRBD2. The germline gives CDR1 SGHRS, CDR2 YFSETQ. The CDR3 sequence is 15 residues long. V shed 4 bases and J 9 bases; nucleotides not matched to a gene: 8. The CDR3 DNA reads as TGCGCCAGCAGCCAGACTAGCGGGAGAGAAGGTGAGCAGTTCTTC. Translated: CASSQTSGREGEQFF.

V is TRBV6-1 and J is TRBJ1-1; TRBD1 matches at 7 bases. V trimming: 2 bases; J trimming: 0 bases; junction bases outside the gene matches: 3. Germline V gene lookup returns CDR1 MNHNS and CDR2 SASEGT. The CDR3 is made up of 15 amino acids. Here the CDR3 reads CASSEKQGLNTEAFF. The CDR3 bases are TGTGCCAGCAGTGAAAAACAGGGGCTGAACACTGAAGCTTTCTTT.

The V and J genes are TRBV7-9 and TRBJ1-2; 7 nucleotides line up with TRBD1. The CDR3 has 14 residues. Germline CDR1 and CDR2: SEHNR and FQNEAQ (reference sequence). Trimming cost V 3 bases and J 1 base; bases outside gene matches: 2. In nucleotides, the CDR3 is TGTGCCAGCAGCTTCACAGGGGTTAACTATGGCTACACCTTC. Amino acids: CASSFTGVNYGYTF. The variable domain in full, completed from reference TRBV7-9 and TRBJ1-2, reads DTGVSQNPRHKITKRGQNVTFRCDPISEHNRLYWYRQTLGQGPEFLTYFQNEAQLEKSRLLSDRFSAERPKGSFSTLEIQRTEQGDSAMYLCASSFTGVNYGYTFGSGTRLTVV.

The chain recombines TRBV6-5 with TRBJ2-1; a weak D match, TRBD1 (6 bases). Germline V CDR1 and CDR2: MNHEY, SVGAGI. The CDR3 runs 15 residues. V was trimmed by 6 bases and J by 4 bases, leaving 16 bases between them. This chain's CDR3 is CASRGTGTPYNEQFF. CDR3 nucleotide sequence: TGTGCCAGCAGAGGAACCGGGACACCATACAATGAGCAGTTCTTC.

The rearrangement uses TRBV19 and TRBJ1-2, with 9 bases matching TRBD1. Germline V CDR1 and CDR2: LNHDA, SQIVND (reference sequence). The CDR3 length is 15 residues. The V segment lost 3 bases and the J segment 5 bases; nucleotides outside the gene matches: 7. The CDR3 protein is CASSISQGAWYGYTF. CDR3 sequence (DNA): TGTGCCAGTAGTATTTCACAGGGGGCATGGTATGGCTACACCTTC. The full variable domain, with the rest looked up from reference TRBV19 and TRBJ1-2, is DGGITQSPKYLFRKEGQNVTLSCEQNLNHDAMYWYRQDPGQGLRLIYYSQIVNDFQKGDIAEGYSVSREKKESFPLTVTSAQKNPTAFYLCASSISQGAWYGYTFGSGTRLTVV.

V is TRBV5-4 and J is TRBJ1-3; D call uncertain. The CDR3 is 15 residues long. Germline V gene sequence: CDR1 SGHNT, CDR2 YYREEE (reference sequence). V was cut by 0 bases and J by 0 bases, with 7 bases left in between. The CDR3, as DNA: TGTGCCAGCAGCTTGGCAGGCAACTCTGGAAACACCATATATTTT. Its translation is CASSLAGNSGNTIYF.

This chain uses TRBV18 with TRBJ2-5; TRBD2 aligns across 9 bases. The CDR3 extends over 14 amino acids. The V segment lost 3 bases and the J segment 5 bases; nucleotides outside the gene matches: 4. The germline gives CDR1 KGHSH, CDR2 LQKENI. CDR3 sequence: CASSPLSGGETQYF. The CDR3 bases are TGTGCCAGCTCACCTCTGAGCGGGGGGGAGACCCAGTACTTC.

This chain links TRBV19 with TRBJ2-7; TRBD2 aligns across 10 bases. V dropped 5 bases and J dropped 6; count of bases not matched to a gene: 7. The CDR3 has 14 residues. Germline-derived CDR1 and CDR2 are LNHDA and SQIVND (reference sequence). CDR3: CASSVTSGTSEQYF. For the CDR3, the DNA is TGTGCCAGTAGTGTAACTAGCGGGACCTCCGAGCAGTACTTC.

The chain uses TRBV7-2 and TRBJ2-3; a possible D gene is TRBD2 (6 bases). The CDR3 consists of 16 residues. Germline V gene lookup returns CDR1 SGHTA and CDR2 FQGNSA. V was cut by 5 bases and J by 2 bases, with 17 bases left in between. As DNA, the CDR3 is TGTGCCAGCAGCCCTCGGGGAGCGGGCCTCACAGATACGCAGTATTTT. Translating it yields CASSPRGAGLTDTQYF.

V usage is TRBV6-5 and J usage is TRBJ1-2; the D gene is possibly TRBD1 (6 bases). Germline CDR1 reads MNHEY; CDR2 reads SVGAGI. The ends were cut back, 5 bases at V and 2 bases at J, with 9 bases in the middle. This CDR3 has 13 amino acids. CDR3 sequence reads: CASSRQVNYGYTF. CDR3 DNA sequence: TGTGCCAGCAGTCGACAGGTGAACTATGGCTACACCTTC.

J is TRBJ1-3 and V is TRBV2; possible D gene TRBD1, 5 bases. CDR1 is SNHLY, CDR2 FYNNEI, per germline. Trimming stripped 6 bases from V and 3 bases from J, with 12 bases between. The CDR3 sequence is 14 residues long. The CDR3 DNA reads TGTGCCAGCAGAGCTGTCCAGGGTGGAAACACCATATATTTT. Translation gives CASRAVQGGNTIYF.

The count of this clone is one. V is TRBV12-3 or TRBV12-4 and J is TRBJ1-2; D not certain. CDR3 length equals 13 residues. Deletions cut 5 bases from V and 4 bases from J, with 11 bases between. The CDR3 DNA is TGTGCCAGCAGTCCCCGGAGTAGCTATGGCTACACCTTC. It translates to CASSPRSSYGYTF.